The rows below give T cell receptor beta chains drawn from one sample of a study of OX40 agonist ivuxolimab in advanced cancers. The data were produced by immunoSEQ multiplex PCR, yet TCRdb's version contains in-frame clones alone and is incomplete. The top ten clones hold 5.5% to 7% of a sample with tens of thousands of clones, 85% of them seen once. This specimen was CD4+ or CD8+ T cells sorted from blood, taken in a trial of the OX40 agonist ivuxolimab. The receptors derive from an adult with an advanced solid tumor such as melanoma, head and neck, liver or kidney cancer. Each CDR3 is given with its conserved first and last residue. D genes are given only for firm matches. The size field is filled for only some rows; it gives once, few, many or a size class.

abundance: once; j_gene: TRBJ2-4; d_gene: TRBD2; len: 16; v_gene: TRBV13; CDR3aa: CASSLGLAGGGNIQYF; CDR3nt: TGTGCCAGCAGCTTGGGACTAGCGGGGGGCGGAAACATTCAGTACTTC
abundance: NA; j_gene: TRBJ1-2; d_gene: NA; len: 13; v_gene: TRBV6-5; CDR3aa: CASSLLPALGYTF; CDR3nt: TGTGCCAGCAGTCTACTCCCCGCCCTTGGCTACACCTTC
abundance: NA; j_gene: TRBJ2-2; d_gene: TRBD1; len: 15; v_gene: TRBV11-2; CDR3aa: CASSNPGQGIRELFF; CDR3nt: TGTGCCAGCAGCAACCCGGGACAGGGTATTCGGGAGCTGTTTTTT
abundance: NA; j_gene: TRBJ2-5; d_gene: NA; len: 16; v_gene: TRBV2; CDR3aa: CASSERRLGGKETQYF; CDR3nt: TGTGCCAGCAGTGAAAGACGACTAGGGGGTAAAGAGACCCAGTACTTC
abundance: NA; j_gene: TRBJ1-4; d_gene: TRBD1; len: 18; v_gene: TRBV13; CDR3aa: CASSLGLVSGTANEKLFF; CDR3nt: TGTGCCAGCAGCTTAGGCCTAGTTTCTGGGACAGCTAATGAAAAACTGTTTTTT
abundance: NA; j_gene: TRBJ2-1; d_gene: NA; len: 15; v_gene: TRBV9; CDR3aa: CASSVDAGSYNEQFF; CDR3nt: TGTGCCAGCAGCGTAGACGCGGGCTCCTACAATGAGCAGTTCTTC
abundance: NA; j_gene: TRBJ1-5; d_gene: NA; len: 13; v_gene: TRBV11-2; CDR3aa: CASSLAAMQPQHF; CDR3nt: TGTGCCAGCAGCTTAGCGGCTATGCAGCCCCAGCATTTT
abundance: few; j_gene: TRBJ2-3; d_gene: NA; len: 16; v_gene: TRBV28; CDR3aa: CASALLGRTSTDTQYF; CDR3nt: TGTGCCAGCGCTCTTTTGGGACGCACTAGCACAGATACGCAGTATTTT
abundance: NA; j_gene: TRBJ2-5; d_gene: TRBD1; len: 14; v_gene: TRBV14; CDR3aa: CASSQNRGQETQYF; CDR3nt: TGTGCCAGCAGCCAGAACAGGGGACAAGAGACCCAGTACTTC
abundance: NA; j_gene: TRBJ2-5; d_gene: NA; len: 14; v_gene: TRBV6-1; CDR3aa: CASTGRDHQETQYF; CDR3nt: TGTGCCAGCACCGGACGGGACCACCAAGAGACCCAGTACTTC
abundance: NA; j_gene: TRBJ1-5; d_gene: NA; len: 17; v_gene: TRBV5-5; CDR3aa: CASSQDYTGTSNQPQHF; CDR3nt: TGTGCCAGCAGCCAAGATTACACAGGGACAAGCAATCAGCCCCAGCATTTT
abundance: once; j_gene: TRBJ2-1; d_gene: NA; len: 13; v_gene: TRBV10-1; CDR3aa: CASSEVGGNEQFF; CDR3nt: TGCGCCAGCAGCGAAGTTGGGGGCAATGAGCAGTTCTTC
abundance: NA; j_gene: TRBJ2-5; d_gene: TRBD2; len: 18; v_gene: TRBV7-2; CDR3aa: CASSFRGLAGSGQETQYF; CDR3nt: TGTGCCAGCAGCTTTCGGGGACTAGCGGGAAGCGGGCAAGAGACCCAGTACTTC
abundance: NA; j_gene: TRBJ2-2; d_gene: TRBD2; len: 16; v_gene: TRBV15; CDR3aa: CATSRWAGANTGELFF; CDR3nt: TGTGCCACCAGCAGGTGGGCGGGAGCAAACACCGGGGAGCTGTTTTTT
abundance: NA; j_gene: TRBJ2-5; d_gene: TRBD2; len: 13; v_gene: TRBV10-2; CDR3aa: CASSVTSVETQYF; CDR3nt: TGCGCCAGCAGTGTGACTAGCGTGGAGACCCAGTACTTC
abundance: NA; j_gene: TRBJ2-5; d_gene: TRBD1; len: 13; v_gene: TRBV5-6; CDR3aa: CASSLRTGETQYF; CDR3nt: TGTGCCAGCAGCTTGCGGACAGGGGAGACCCAGTACTTC
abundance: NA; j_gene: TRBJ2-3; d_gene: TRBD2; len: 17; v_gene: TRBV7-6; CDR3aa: CASSAGLAGRFPDTQYF; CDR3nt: TGTGCCAGCAGCGCAGGACTAGCGGGACGGTTTCCAGATACGCAGTATTTT
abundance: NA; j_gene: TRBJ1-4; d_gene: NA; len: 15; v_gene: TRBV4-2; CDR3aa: CASSQVWGNDEKLFF; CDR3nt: TGTGCCAGCAGCCAAGTTTGGGGGAACGATGAAAAACTGTTTTTT
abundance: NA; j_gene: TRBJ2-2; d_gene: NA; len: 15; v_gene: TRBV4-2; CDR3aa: CASSQSSPYTGELFF; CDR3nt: TGTGCCAGCAGCCAGTCTAGCCCCTACACCGGGGAGCTGTTTTTT
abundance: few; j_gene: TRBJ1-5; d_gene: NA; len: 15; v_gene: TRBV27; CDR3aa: CASSPRGVGLQPQHF; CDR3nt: TGTGCCAGCAGTCCCCGTGGAGTTGGGTTACAGCCCCAGCATTTT
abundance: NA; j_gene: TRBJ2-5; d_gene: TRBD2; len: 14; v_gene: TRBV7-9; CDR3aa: CASSLVGREGTQYF; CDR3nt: TGTGCCAGCAGCTTAGTTGGCAGGGAGGGGACCCAGTACTTC
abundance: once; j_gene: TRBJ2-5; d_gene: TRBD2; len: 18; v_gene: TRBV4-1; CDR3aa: CASSQAHLAGGQGETQYF; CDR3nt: TGCGCCAGCAGCCAAGCCCACCTAGCGGGGGGACAAGGAGAGACCCAGTACTTC
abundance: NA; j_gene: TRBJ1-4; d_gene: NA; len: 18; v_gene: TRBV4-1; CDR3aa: CASSQDTGAGRFAEKLFF; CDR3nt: TGCGCCAGCAGCCAAGATACGGGGGCAGGGAGGTTCGCTGAAAAACTGTTTTTT
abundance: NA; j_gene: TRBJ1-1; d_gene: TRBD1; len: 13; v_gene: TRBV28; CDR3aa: CASIINRGTEAFF; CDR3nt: TGTGCCAGCATTATCAACAGGGGTACTGAAGCTTTCTTT
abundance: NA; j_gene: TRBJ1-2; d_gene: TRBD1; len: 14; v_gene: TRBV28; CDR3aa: CASRTGGGNYGYTF; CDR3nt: TGTGCCAGCAGGACAGGGGGGGGCAACTATGGCTACACCTTC
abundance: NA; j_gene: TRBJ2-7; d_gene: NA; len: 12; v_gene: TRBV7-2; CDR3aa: CASSFESYEQYF; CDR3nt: TGTGCCAGCAGCTTTGAGAGTTACGAGCAGTACTTC
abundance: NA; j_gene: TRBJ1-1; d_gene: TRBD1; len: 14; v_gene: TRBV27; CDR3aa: CASSPQGAYTEAFF; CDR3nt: TGTGCCAGCAGTCCTCAGGGGGCTTACACTGAAGCTTTCTTT
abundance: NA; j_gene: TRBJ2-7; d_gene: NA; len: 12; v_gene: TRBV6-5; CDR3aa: CASSQALYEQYF; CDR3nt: TGTGCCAGCAGTCAGGCCCTCTACGAGCAGTACTTC
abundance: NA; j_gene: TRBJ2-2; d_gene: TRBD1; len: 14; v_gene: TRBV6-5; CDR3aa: CASSKGQGAGELFF; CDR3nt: TGTGCCAGCAGCAAGGGACAGGGGGCCGGGGAGCTGTTTTTT
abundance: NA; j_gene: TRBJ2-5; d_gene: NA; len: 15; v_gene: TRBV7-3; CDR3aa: CASSLSGTNPKVQYF; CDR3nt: TGTGCCAGCAGCCTCTCCGGGACCAATCCTAAAGTCCAGTACTTC